The clone carrying this T cell receptor beta chain has only a few counts. As yet, its antigen is unknown. This specimen belongs to a study of T-cell memory formation after mild COVID-19. Study-wide context: Clusters were largely donor specific. Findings of the study overall: Clones shrinking from day 15 to 85 showed even CD4/CD8 mixes; later expanders tilted CD4+. Day 37-peaking second-wave clones had unconfirmed SARS-CoV-2 specificity.

TCRdb used MiXCR to reprocess the 5' RACE reads, holding one entry per CDR3 protein. Of 450,000 to 700,000 distinct CDR3 sequences listed, about a sixth are singletons. V shed 4 bases and J 2 bases; nucleotides not matched to a gene: 5. Germline values: CDR1 SGHVS, CDR2 FQNEAQ. This CDR3 has 16 amino acids. Sequencing was performed on PBMCs or a T cell subset sorted from them (not recorded which). The clonotype comes from an adult woman who had mild COVID-19 (a few samples of this study predate the infection). Cell type and time point are not known. This chain uses TRBV7-8 with TRBJ2-1, with 10 bases lining up with TRBD1. CDR3 in DNA: TGTGCCAGCAGCTCGGAGACAGGGGGCCCCTACAATGAGCAGTTCTTC. It encodes CASSSETGGPYNEQFF.